This entry lists 16 T cell receptor beta chains sequenced from one sample in a study of blood T cell repertoires in COVID-19. Method: immunoSEQ multiplex PCR; TCRdb's copy keeps in-frame clones and lacks some. The sample carries 200,000 to 250,000 clones, 70% to 85% recorded once. Material for sequencing was peripheral blood. The source is a woman between 40 and 50 years old with active or convalescent COVID-19.

The chain uses TRBV27 and TRBJ2-5; 7 bases fit TRBD2. CDR3 length: 17 amino acids. The germline CDR1 and CDR2 sequences are MNHEY and SMNVEV (reference sequence). V dropped 6 bases and J dropped 1; count of bases not matched to a gene: 14. The CDR3 is CASSPGTGGFGQETQYF. In nucleotides, the CDR3 is TGTGCCAGCAGCCCCGGAACGGGGGGTTTCGGCCAAGAGACCCAGTACTTC.

The V and J genes are TRBV6-2 or TRBV6-3 and TRBJ2-5; 12 bases are shared with TRBD2. Looked up from germline, CDR1 is MNHEY and CDR2 is SVGEGT. The V and J ends lost 2 bases and 5 bases, in that order; junction bases with no gene match: 3. The CDR3 runs to 15 residues. CDR3 DNA sequence: TGTGCCAGCAGTTACGGACTAGCGGGGATGGAGACCCAGTACTTC. It codes for CASSYGLAGMETQYF.

The gene calls are TRBV19 and TRBJ2-2, with no clear D. The V and J ends lost 1 base and 3 bases respectively, with 3 bases between them. In germline, CDR1 is LNHDA, CDR2 SQIVND (reference sequence). The CDR3 consists of 13 residues. The CDR3 sequence is CASSIGHTGELFF. The CDR3 nucleotides are TGTGCCAGTAGTATAGGGCACACCGGGGAGCTGTTTTTT.

This clone is a singleton in its sample. The gene calls are TRBV9 and TRBJ1-1; a weak D match, TRBD1 (5 bases). Per the germline V gene, CDR1 is SGDLS and CDR2 is YYNGEE. The CDR3 spans 16 residues. V was pared by 3 bases and J by 5 bases, with 20 bases between. The CDR3 reads CASSEGPWRGGTEAFF. CDR3 nucleotides: TGTGCCAGCAGCGAGGGCCCGTGGAGGGGTGGTACTGAAGCTTTCTTT. Supplemented by reference TRBV9 and TRBJ1-1, the full variable domain reads DSGVTQTPKHLITATGQRVTLRCSPRSGDLSVYWYQQSLDQGLQFLIQYYNGEERAKGNILERFSAQQFPDLHSELNLSSLELGDSALYFCASSEGPWRGGTEAFFGQGTRLTVV.

This chain connects TRBV4-2 to TRBJ1-2; D gene ambiguous. Per germline, CDR1 LGHNA and CDR2 YNFKEQ. Trimming stripped 0 bases from V and 6 bases from J, with 11 bases between. The CDR3 is 14 amino acids. The CDR3 coding sequence is TGTGCCAGCAGCCAAGAAGGCACGCGGGATGGCTACACCTTC. Translating it yields CASSQEGTRDGYTF.

The rearrangement links TRBV6-6 to TRBJ1-5; 7 nucleotides agree with TRBD1. Germline CDR1 and CDR2: MNHNY and SVGAGI (reference sequence). The CDR3 has 15 amino acids. V was clipped by 6 bases and J by 5 bases; unmatched bases: 10. The CDR3 region is CASRDTGAGDQPQHF. For the CDR3, the DNA is TGTGCCAGCAGAGACACAGGGGCCGGAGATCAGCCCCAGCATTTT.

The chain joins TRBV28 to TRBJ2-3, with 10 bases identical to TRBD2. This CDR3 is built from 16 residues. Per the germline V gene, CDR1 is MDHEN and CDR2 is SYDVKM. With 4 bases clipped from V and 0 bases from J, the junction kept 4 bases outside the gene matches. Here the CDR3 reads CASSSPSGGSTDTQYF. Written as DNA, the CDR3 is TGTGCCAGCAGTTCCCCTAGCGGGGGAAGCACAGATACGCAGTATTTT.

The rearrangement uses TRBV3-1 (or the pseudogene TRBV3-2) and TRBJ2-3, with D maybe TRBD2 (7 bases). V shed 0 bases and J shed 7 bases, with 26 bases lying between them. Looked up from germline, CDR1 is LGHDT and CDR2 is YNNKEL (reference sequence). This CDR3 is built from 19 residues. The CDR3 reads CASSQDRSGPDPGGYTQYF. The CDR3 DNA reads TGTGCCAGCAGCCAAGATAGGTCCGGGCCTGATCCGGGGGGCTATACGCAGTATTTT.

This chain connects TRBV14 to TRBJ2-7, with 7 bases identical to TRBD2. The germline V gene encodes CDR1 SGHDN and CDR2 FVKESK. CDR3 length equals 13 residues. V shed 4 bases and J 3 bases; nucleotides not matched to a gene: 3. The CDR3 nucleotides are TGTGCCAGCAGCCGGGCTAGCGGCTACGAGCAGTACGTC. This gives the protein CASSRASGYEQYV.

The gene calls are TRBV11-2 and TRBJ2-7; 9 nucleotides agree with TRBD1. Germline assignment: CDR1 SGHAT and CDR2 FQNNGV. The J segment lost 6 bases and the V segment lost 6 bases, leaving 9 bases of the junction unmatched. This CDR3 is 14 amino acids long. CDR3 protein: CASRRPGQGGEQYF. The CDR3 DNA reads as TGTGCCAGCAGGCGACCGGGACAGGGTGGCGAGCAGTACTTC.

This clone was counted only a few times. The genes are TRBV4-1 and TRBJ1-1, with 10 bases identical to TRBD1. Germline trimming cut 3 bases from V and 5 bases from J; bases unmatched to any gene: 3. The CDR3 totals 14 residues. From germline, CDR1 is MGHRA and CDR2 YSYEKL. The CDR3 loop is CASSQGQGYTEAFF. In DNA, the CDR3 is TGCGCCAGCAGCCAGGGACAGGGGTATACTGAAGCTTTCTTT.

This clone was found once. The rearrangement joins TRBV3-1 (or the pseudogene TRBV3-2) to TRBJ2-3, with TRBD1 identical over 7 bases. V trimming: 1 base; J trimming: 2 bases; junction bases outside the gene matches: 3. The CDR3 is 15 amino acids. Germline V gives CDR1 LGHDT, CDR2 YNNKEL (reference sequence). The CDR3: CASSQGQGVTDTQYF. The CDR3 DNA reads as TGTGCCAGCAGCCAAGGACAGGGCGTCACAGATACGCAGTATTTT.

The chain uses TRBV18 and TRBJ1-1; 7 bases align to TRBD1. From germline, CDR1 is KGHSH and CDR2 LQKENI. V shed 2 bases, J shed 5 bases, and the junction held 5 bases outside the gene matches. This CDR3 has 14 residues. The CDR3 DNA reads as TGTGCCAGCTCACCAACAGGGGTTATTACTGAAGCTTTCTTT. Translation: CASSPTGVITEAFF.

The rearrangement uses TRBV5-1 and TRBJ1-2, with a weak D call TRBD1 (6 bases). Trimming removed 4 bases at V and 6 bases at J, with 13 bases between. CDR3 length equals 13 residues. Germline loops: CDR1 SGHRS, CDR2 YFSETQ. CDR3 sequence: CASSPGQSHGYTF. CDR3 sequence (DNA): TGCGCCAGCAGCCCCGGACAGTCTCATGGCTACACCTTC.

This chain joins TRBV27 and TRBJ1-2; no definite D call. This CDR3 is built from 13 residues. With 5 bases removed from V and 1 base from J, the gap between germline ends came to 8 bases. CDR1 MNHEY and CDR2 SMNVEV come from the germline V gene (reference sequence). CDR3 DNA: TGTGCCAGCAGTACGTACGGTAACTATGGCTACACCTTC. It yields the protein CASSTYGNYGYTF.

The J gene is TRBJ2-5, the V gene TRBV5-1, with D uncertain. Germline lookup yields CDR1 SGHRS and CDR2 YFSETQ. The V end was cut by 4 bases, the J end by 1 base, with 11 bases between. This CDR3 region has 14 residues. The CDR3 here is CASSPASAQETQYF. CDR3 bases: TGCGCCAGCAGCCCTGCCAGCGCCCAAGAGACCCAGTACTTC.